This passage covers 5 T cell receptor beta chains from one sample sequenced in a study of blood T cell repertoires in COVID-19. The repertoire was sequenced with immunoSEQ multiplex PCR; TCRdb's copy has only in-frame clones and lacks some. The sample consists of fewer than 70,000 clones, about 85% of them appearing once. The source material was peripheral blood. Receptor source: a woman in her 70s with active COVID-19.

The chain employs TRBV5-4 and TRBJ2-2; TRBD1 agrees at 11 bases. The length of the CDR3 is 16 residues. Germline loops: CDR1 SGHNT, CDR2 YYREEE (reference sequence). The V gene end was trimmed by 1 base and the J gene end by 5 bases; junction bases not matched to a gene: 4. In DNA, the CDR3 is TGTGCCAGCAGCTTGAAGGACAGGGGGCTTACCGGGGAGCTGTTTTTT. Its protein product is CASSLKDRGLTGELFF.

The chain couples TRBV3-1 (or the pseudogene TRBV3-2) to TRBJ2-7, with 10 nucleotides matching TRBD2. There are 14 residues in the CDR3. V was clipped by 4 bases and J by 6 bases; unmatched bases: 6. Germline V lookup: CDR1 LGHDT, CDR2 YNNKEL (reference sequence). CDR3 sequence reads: CASSPSSGSSEQYF. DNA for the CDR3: TGTGCCAGCAGCCCGTCTAGCGGGAGTTCCGAGCAGTACTTC.

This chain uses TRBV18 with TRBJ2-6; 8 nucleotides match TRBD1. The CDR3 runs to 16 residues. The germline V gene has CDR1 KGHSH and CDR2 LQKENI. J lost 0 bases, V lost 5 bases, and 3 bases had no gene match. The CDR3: CASSSQGASGANVLTF. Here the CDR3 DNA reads TGTGCCAGCTCATCTCAGGGGGCCTCTGGGGCCAACGTCCTGACTTTC.

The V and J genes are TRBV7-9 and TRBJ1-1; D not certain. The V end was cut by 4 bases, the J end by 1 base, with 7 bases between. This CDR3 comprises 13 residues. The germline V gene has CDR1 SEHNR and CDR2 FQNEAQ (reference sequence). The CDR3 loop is CASSSKQNTEAFF. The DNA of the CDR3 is TGTGCCAGCAGCTCGAAGCAGAACACTGAAGCTTTCTTT.

This chain's CDR3 is CASSLDRDTEAFF. The CDR3 nucleotides are TGTGCCAGCAGCCTTGACAGGGACACTGAAGCTTTCTTT. The chain is built from TRBV6-6 and TRBJ1-1, with 7 bases lining up with TRBD1. The CDR3 runs 13 residues. CDR1 is MNHNY, CDR2 SVGAGI, per germline (reference sequence). V dropped 6 bases and J dropped 3; count of bases not matched to a gene: 4.